This T cell receptor (beta chain) comes out of a study of blood T cell repertoires in COVID-19. The overall study: The cDNA or gDNA used as material had been derived from T cells, B-cell-depleted T cells, or PBMCs.

V shed 2 bases and J shed 4 bases, with 11 bases lying between them. From germline, CDR1 is SGHAT and CDR2 FQNNGV. The CDR3 has 14 residues. Original data processing: Amplifying reference gene primers gave estimates of nucleated cell counts. Measured with immunoSEQ multiplex PCR; TCRdb has only the in-frame clones, and not every one. V, J and clone size are those of that table, while D and trimming were read from the DNA. The sample holds approximately 300,000 clones, around 89% seen once. The TCR sequence derives from a man aged 35 to 55 with acute or convalescent COVID-19. The sequenced sample was peripheral blood. This chain joins TRBV11-2 and TRBJ1-2; unclear D gene. The CDR3 region has the DNA TGTGCCAGCAGCTTAAACAGCTTTCTCTATGGCTACACCTTC. Its translation is CASSLNSFLYGYTF.